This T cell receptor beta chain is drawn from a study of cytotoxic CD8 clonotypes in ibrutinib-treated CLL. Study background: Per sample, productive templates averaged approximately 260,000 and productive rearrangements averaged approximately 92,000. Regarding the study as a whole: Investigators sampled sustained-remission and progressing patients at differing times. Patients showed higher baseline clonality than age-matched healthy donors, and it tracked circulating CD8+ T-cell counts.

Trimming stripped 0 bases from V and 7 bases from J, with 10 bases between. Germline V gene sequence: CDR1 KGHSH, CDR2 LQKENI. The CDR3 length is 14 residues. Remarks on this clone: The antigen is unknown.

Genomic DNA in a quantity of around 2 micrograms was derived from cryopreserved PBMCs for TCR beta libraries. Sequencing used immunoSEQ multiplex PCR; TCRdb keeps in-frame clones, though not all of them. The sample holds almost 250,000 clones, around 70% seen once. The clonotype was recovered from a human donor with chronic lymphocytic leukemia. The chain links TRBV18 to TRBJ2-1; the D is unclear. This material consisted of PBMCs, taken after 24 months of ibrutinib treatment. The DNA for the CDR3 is TGTGCCAGCTCACCACCCGCCACGGAAAATGAGCAGTTCTTC. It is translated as CASSPPATENEQFF.